The TCR beta chain described here comes from a study of T cells in Graves' hyperthyroidism and ophthalmopathy. Study as a whole: Blood from the periphery was taken at initial diagnosis, before any treatment. Findings and caveats of the study: Most clonotypes that expanded in the thyroid above 0.001 also showed up in blood. Model predictions of ophthalmopathy came a median around 6.5 months before onset.

CDR3 length equals 15 residues. After removal of 7 bases from V and 0 bases from J, the junction contained 7 bases not matched to a gene. Germline V CDR1 and CDR2: ENHRY, SYGVKD. This clonotype was picked up many times. Its matching antigen is unknown. TCR beta CDR3 regions were amplified from RNA transcripts. First-round RT-PCR with HTBI primers amplified the TCR CDR3 region. TCRdb re-called the multiplex PCR reads with MiXCR, one entry per CDR3 protein. The sample yields hundreds of thousands of distinct CDR3 sequences, 24% seen once. Disease lasting under 3 months, a NOSPECS grade of at least 4, and a Clinical Activity Score of at least 3 were features of the ophthalmopathy patients.

Specimen: blood. The chain joins TRBV10-3 to TRBJ1-2, with TRBD1 matching over 8 bases. The sequence was collected from a woman aged 25 to 39 with Graves' ophthalmopathy. The CDR3 region is CAIKPGQDANYGYTF. CDR3 in DNA: TGTGCCATCAAGCCGGGACAGGACGCTAACTATGGCTACACCTTC.